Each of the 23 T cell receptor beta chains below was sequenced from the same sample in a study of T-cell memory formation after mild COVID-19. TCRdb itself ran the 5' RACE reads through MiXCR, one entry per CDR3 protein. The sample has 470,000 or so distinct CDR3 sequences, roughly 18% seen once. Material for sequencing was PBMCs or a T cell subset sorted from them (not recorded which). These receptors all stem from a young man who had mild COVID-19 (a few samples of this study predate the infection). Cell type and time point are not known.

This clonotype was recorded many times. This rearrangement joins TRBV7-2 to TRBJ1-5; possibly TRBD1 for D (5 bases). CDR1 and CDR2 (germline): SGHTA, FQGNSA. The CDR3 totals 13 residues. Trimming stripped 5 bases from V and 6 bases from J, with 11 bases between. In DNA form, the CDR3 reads TGTGCCAGCAGCCCAGTGGGGGTTCAGCCCCAGCATTTT. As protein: CASSPVGVQPQHF.

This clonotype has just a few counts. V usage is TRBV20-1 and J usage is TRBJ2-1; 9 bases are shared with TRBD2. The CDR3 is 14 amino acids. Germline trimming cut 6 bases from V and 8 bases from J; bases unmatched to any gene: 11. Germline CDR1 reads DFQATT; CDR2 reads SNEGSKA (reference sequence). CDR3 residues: CSAPHAGGPYEQFF. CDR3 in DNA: TGCAGTGCCCCCCATGCGGGGGGGCCCTATGAGCAGTTCTTC.

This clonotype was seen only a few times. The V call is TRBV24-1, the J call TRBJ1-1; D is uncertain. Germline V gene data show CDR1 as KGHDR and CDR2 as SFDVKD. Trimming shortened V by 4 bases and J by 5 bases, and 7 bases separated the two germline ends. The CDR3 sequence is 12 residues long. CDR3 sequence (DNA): TGTGCCACCAGTGACCCAGATACTGAAGCTTTCTTT. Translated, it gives CATSDPDTEAFF.

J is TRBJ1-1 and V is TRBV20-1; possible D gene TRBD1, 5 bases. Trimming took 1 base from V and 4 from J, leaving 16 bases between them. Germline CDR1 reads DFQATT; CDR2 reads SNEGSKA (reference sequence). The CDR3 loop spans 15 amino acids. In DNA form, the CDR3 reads TGCAGTGCTAGAGCTGGGAGTGATGGGGGCACTGAAGCTTTCTTT. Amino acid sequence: CSARAGSDGGTEAFF.

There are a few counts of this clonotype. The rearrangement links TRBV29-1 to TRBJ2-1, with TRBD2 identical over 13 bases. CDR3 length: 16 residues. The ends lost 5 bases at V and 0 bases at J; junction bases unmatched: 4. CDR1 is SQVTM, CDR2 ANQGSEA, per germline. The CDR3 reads CSVTGLAGYSYNEQFF. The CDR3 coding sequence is TGCAGCGTTACGGGACTAGCGGGGTACTCCTACAATGAGCAGTTCTTC.

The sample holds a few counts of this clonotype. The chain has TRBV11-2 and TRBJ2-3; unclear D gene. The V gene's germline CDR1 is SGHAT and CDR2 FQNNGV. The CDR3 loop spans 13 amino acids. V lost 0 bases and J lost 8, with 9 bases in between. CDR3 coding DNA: TGTGCCAGCAGCTTAGAAATTACGGCTACGCAGTATTTT. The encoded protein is CASSLEITATQYF.

This CDR3 is CASSSADRPRVAGELFF. As DNA, the CDR3 is TGTGCCAGCAGCTCCGCCGACAGGCCGCGGGTGGCCGGGGAGCTGTTTTTT. V usage is TRBV12-3 or TRBV12-4 and J usage is TRBJ2-2, with D perhaps TRBD1 (6 bases). The CDR3 consists of 17 residues. V was shortened by 6 bases and J by 6 bases, with 23 bases between the two germline ends.

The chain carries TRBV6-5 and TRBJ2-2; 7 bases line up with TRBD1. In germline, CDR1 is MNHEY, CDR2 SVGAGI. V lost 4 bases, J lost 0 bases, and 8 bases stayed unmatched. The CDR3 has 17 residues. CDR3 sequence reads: CASSFLWDSSNTGELFF. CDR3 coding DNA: TGTGCCAGCAGTTTCCTCTGGGACAGCTCGAACACCGGGGAGCTGTTTTTT.

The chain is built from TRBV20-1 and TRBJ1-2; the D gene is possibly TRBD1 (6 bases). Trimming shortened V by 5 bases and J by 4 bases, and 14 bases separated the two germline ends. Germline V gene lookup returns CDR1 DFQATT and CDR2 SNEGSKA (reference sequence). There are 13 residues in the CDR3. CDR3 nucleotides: TGCAGTGCTCGAACAGGGTCGAGCTATGGCTACACCTTC. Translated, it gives CSARTGSSYGYTF.

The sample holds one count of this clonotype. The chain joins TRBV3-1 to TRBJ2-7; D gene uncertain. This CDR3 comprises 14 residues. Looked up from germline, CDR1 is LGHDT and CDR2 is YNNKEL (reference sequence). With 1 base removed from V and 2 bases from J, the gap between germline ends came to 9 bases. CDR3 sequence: CASSQGLSPYEQYF. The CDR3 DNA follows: TGTGCCAGCAGCCAAGGACTGAGCCCCTACGAGCAGTACTTC.

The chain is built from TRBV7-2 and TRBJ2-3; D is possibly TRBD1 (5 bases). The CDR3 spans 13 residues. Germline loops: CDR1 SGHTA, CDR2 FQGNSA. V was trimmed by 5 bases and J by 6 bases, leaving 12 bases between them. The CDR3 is CASSQQVRDTQYF. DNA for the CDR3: TGTGCCAGCAGCCAACAGGTGCGGGATACGCAGTATTTT.

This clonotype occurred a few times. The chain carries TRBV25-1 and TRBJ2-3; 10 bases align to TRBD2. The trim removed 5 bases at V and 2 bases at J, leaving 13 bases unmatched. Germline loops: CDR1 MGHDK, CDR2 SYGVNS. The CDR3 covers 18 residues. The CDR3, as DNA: TGTGCCAGCAGTACTCCCAGCGGGGGGGGTCCTAACACAGATACGCAGTATTTT. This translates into CASSTPSGGGPNTDTQYF.

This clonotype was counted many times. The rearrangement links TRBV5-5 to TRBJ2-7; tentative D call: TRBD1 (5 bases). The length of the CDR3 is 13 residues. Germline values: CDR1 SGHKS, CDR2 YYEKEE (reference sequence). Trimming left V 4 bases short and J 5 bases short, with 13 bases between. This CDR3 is CASSPGLRDEQYV. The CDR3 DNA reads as TGTGCCAGCAGCCCCGGGCTCAGGGACGAGCAGTACGTC.

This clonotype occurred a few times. The CDR3 loop is CASSPQGRALNTQYF. As DNA, the CDR3 is TGCGCCAGCAGCCCACAGGGTAGGGCACTAAATACGCAGTATTTT. The V gene is TRBV5-1, the J gene TRBJ2-3; D is possibly TRBD1 (6 bases). The CDR3 has 15 amino acids. V lost 4 bases, J lost 7 bases, and 19 bases lay in between. The germline CDR1 and CDR2 sequences are SGHRS and YFSETQ.

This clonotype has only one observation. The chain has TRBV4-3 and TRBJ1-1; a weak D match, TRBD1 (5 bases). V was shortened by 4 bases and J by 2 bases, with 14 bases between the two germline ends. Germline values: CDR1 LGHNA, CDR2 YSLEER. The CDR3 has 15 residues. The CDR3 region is CASSLWRGGNTEAFF. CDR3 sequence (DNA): TGCGCCAGCAGCCTCTGGAGGGGAGGAAACACTGAAGCTTTCTTT.

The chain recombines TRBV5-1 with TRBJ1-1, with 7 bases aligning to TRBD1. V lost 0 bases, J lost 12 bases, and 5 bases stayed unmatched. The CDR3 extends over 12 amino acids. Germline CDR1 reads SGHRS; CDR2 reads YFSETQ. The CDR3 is CASSLGGDSSFF. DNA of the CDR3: TGCGCCAGCAGCTTGGGTGGGGACAGCTCTTTCTTT.

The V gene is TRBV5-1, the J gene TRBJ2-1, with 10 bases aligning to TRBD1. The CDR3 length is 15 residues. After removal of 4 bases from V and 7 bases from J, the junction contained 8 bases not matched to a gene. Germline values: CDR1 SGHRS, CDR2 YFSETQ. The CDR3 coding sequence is TGCGCCAGCAGCCCTGAGGGACAGGGGAGGAATGAGCAGTTCTTC. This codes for CASSPEGQGRNEQFF.

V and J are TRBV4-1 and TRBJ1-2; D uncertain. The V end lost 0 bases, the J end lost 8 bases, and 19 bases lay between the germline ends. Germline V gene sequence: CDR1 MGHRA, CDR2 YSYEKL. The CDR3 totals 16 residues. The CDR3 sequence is CASSQDPRPAPGGYTF. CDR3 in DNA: TGCGCCAGCAGCCAAGACCCGAGGCCAGCCCCGGGGGGCTACACCTTC.

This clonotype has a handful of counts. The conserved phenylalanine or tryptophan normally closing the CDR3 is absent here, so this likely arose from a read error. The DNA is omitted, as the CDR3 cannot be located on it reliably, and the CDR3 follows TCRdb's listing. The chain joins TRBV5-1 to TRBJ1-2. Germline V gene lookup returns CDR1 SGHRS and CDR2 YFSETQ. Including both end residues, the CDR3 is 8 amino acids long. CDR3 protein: CASSLTVR.

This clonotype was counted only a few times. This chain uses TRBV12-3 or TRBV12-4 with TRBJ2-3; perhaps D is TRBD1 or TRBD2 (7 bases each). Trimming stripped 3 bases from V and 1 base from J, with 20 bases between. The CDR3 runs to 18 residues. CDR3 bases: TGTGCCAGCAGTTTGGAACGGGGGAGCGGGACAGGCACAGATACGCAGTATTTT. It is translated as CASSLERGSGTGTDTQYF.

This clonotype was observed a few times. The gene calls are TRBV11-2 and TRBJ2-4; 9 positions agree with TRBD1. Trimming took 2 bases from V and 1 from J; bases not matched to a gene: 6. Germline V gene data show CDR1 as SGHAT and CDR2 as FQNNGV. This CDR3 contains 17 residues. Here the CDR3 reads CASSLFDRGAAKNIQYF. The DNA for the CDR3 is TGTGCCAGCAGCTTATTTGACAGGGGGGCGGCCAAAAACATTCAGTACTTC.

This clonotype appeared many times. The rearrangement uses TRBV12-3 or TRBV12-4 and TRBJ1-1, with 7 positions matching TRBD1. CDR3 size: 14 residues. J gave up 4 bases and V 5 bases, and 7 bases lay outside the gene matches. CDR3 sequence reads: CASSQQGLSTEAFF. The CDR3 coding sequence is TGTGCCAGCAGTCAACAGGGGCTGAGCACTGAAGCTTTCTTT.

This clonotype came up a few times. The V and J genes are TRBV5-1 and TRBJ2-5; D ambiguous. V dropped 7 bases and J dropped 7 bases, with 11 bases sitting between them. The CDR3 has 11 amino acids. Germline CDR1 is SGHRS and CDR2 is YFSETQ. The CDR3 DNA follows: TGCGCCAGCGGCAGAGAGGTGACCCAGTACTTC. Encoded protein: CASGREVTQYF.